A selection of T cell receptor beta chains follows, all from one sample in a study of T cell responses to AZD1222 COVID-19 vaccine. Clones were sequenced by immunoSEQ multiplex PCR, and TCRdb holds only the in-frame ones, with some missing. The table records 150,000 to 200,000 clones, roughly 93% of them present only once. The starting material was peripheral blood, obtained on day 0 of AZD1222 vaccination. The receptor source for this set is an adult in good health. Each CDR3 is given with its conserved first and last residue. The D gene is left open where the match is weak. Size values are once, few and many counts, or a class for expanded clones, and some rows have none.

CDR3nt: TGTGCCAGCAGCCCCGGGACAGGGTTACTTGAAGCTTTCTTT; CDR3aa: CASSPGTGLLEAFF; v_gene: TRBV7-8; abundance: NA; d_gene: TRBD1; j_gene: TRBJ1-1
CDR3nt: TGTGCCAGCGGACAGGGGTGGTCTGGAAACACCATATATTTT; CDR3aa: CASGQGWSGNTIYF; v_gene: TRBV5-6; abundance: NA; d_gene: TRBD1; j_gene: TRBJ1-3
CDR3nt: TGCGCCAGCAGCCCGCCGCGCGGGGGTTTAGGCACTGAAGCTTTCTTT; CDR3aa: CASSPPRGGLGTEAFF; v_gene: TRBV4-1; abundance: NA; d_gene: NA; j_gene: TRBJ1-1
CDR3nt: TGTGCCAACCGAGTTAAAGGGGGTGAAGCTTTCTTT; CDR3aa: CANRVKGGEAFF; v_gene: TRBV2; abundance: NA; d_gene: NA; j_gene: TRBJ1-1
CDR3nt: TGTGCCAGCAGCTTAAGTCAGGATCAGCCCCAGCATTTT; CDR3aa: CASSLSQDQPQHF; v_gene: TRBV11-2; abundance: NA; d_gene: NA; j_gene: TRBJ1-5
CDR3nt: TGCGCCAGCACCAAAAACGGACCGAACACTGAAGCTTTCTTT; CDR3aa: CASTKNGPNTEAFF; v_gene: TRBV5-1; abundance: NA; d_gene: NA; j_gene: TRBJ1-1
CDR3nt: TGTGCCAGCAGCTTATCCTTAGCGGGGACTTACAATGAGCAGTTCTTC; CDR3aa: CASSLSLAGTYNEQFF; v_gene: TRBV7-9; abundance: NA; d_gene: TRBD2; j_gene: TRBJ2-1
CDR3nt: TGTACCAGCTTGATAACGGGGACAGATACGCAGTATTTT; CDR3aa: CTSLITGTDTQYF; v_gene: TRBV6-5; abundance: NA; d_gene: NA; j_gene: TRBJ2-3
CDR3nt: TGCGCCAGCAGCCTAGGGACAGGGAGTAAAGATACGCAGTATTTT; CDR3aa: CASSLGTGSKDTQYF; v_gene: TRBV5-1; abundance: NA; d_gene: TRBD1; j_gene: TRBJ2-3
CDR3nt: TGTGCCAGCAGCCAAGAGAGTCTACCGTGGATCACCGGGGAGCTGTTTTTT; CDR3aa: CASSQESLPWITGELFF; v_gene: TRBV3-1/TRBV3-2; abundance: NA; d_gene: NA; j_gene: TRBJ2-2
CDR3nt: TGTGCTAGTGGTTTGGGGCGAGGGATGTTTAATGAAAAACTGTTTTTT; CDR3aa: CASGLGRGMFNEKLFF; v_gene: TRBV12-5; abundance: NA; d_gene: NA; j_gene: TRBJ1-4
CDR3nt: TGTGCCAGCAGCCCGGGGGGGAGAAACTGGTCCACCTTC; CDR3aa: CASSPGGRNWSTF; v_gene: TRBV28; abundance: NA; d_gene: NA; j_gene: TRBJ1-2
CDR3nt: TGTGCCAGCAGCTTGGGGGTTGGCGGAGACACTGGAAACACCATATATTTT; CDR3aa: CASSLGVGGDTGNTIYF; v_gene: TRBV5-4; abundance: NA; d_gene: NA; j_gene: TRBJ1-3
CDR3nt: TGTGCCAGCAGCTCCTCTTTCCTCGGGGAAAACTATGGCTACACCTTC; CDR3aa: CASSSSFLGENYGYTF; v_gene: TRBV11-3; abundance: NA; d_gene: NA; j_gene: TRBJ1-2
CDR3nt: TGTGCCAGCAGTTTTACACAGGGCGGTTATGGCTACACCTTC; CDR3aa: CASSFTQGGYGYTF; v_gene: TRBV6-5; abundance: NA; d_gene: NA; j_gene: TRBJ1-2
CDR3nt: TGTGCCAGCAGCTTGGACTCTCGAGATACGCAGTATTTT; CDR3aa: CASSLDSRDTQYF; v_gene: TRBV7-2; abundance: NA; d_gene: NA; j_gene: TRBJ2-3
CDR3nt: TGTGCCAGCCTGGGGCCGAGCACTGAAGCTTTCTTT; CDR3aa: CASLGPSTEAFF; v_gene: TRBV12-3/TRBV12-4; abundance: NA; d_gene: NA; j_gene: TRBJ1-1
CDR3nt: TGTGCCACCCGTCCCGGGACAGGTTTTTCTGGAAACACCATATATTTT; CDR3aa: CATRPGTGFSGNTIYF; v_gene: TRBV25-1; abundance: once; d_gene: TRBD1; j_gene: TRBJ1-3
CDR3nt: TGTGCCAGCAGCCCCAATGTCGGGGGTGTTTTCGAGCAGTACTTC; CDR3aa: CASSPNVGGVFEQYF; v_gene: TRBV14; abundance: NA; d_gene: NA; j_gene: TRBJ2-7
CDR3nt: TGTGCCAGCAGTGCTCGAGAGGAAAAACTGTTTTTT; CDR3aa: CASSAREEKLFF; v_gene: TRBV28; abundance: NA; d_gene: NA; j_gene: TRBJ1-4
CDR3nt: TGTGCCAGCAGTTCCGTACTAGCGGGGAAATACAATGAGCAGTTCTTC; CDR3aa: CASSSVLAGKYNEQFF; v_gene: TRBV27; abundance: NA; d_gene: TRBD2; j_gene: TRBJ2-1
CDR3nt: TGTGCCAGCAGCCAAGGAGCCGGGGGTTACAATGAGCAGTTCTTC; CDR3aa: CASSQGAGGYNEQFF; v_gene: TRBV3-1/TRBV3-2; abundance: NA; d_gene: NA; j_gene: TRBJ2-1
CDR3nt: TGTGCCAGCAGTTACCGCCAGGGGTATAATTCACCCCTCCACTTT; CDR3aa: CASSYRQGYNSPLHF; v_gene: TRBV6-5; abundance: NA; d_gene: NA; j_gene: TRBJ1-6
CDR3nt: TGTGCCAGCAGCTTAGCGGGGGGGACCCAGTTTTCGGGGGCCAACGTCCTGACTTTC; CDR3aa: CASSLAGGTQFSGANVLTF; v_gene: TRBV7-8; abundance: NA; d_gene: TRBD2; j_gene: TRBJ2-6
CDR3nt: TGTGCCAGCAGTTCACGTCTCGGAAACACCATATATTTT; CDR3aa: CASSSRLGNTIYF; v_gene: TRBV12-3/TRBV12-4; abundance: NA; d_gene: NA; j_gene: TRBJ1-3
CDR3nt: TGTGCCAGCAGTGACACAATGACTGAGAACTATGGCTACACCTTC; CDR3aa: CASSDTMTENYGYTF; v_gene: TRBV6-1; abundance: NA; d_gene: NA; j_gene: TRBJ1-2
CDR3nt: TGTGCCAGCAGTGACTGGGGAAAGACAGGGGACTCTGGGGCCAACGTCCTGACTTTC; CDR3aa: CASSDWGKTGDSGANVLTF; v_gene: TRBV6-4; abundance: NA; d_gene: TRBD1; j_gene: TRBJ2-6
CDR3nt: TGTGCCAGTAGTATAGTGCAGGGGCTAAGGACTGAAGCTTTCTTT; CDR3aa: CASSIVQGLRTEAFF; v_gene: TRBV19; abundance: NA; d_gene: NA; j_gene: TRBJ1-1
CDR3nt: TGCGCCAGCAGCCCCCTGGGTAAAGGAACGAACACCGGGGAGCTGTTTTTT; CDR3aa: CASSPLGKGTNTGELFF; v_gene: TRBV4-1; abundance: NA; d_gene: NA; j_gene: TRBJ2-2
CDR3nt: TGTGCCAGCAGTCTCCCGGGACAGGGCTACGAGCAGTACTTC; CDR3aa: CASSLPGQGYEQYF; v_gene: TRBV25-1; abundance: NA; d_gene: TRBD1; j_gene: TRBJ2-7
CDR3nt: TGTGCCAGCAGCCCTAGCGGGGGGGCCGCGGTCTTC; CDR3aa: CASSPSGGAAVF; v_gene: TRBV3-1/TRBV3-2; abundance: NA; d_gene: TRBD2; j_gene: TRBJ2-1
CDR3nt: TGTGCCAGCAGTTTGCGGGGATGGAATCAGCCCCAGCATTTT; CDR3aa: CASSLRGWNQPQHF; v_gene: TRBV28; abundance: NA; d_gene: NA; j_gene: TRBJ1-5
CDR3nt: TGTGCCATCAGTGAGACGGGAAACAATCAGCCCCAGCATTTT; CDR3aa: CAISETGNNQPQHF; v_gene: TRBV10-3; abundance: NA; d_gene: NA; j_gene: TRBJ1-5
CDR3nt: TGCAGTGCTAGTGTGGGGGTCTATGGCTACACCTTC; CDR3aa: CSASVGVYGYTF; v_gene: TRBV20-1; abundance: once; d_gene: NA; j_gene: TRBJ1-2
CDR3nt: TGTGCCAGCAGCTTTTTACAGAGGCGGCACACTGAAGCTTTCTTT; CDR3aa: CASSFLQRRHTEAFF; v_gene: TRBV11-2; abundance: NA; d_gene: NA; j_gene: TRBJ1-1
CDR3nt: TGTGCCAGCAGATTAACAGGGGGCACTGAAGCTTTCTTT; CDR3aa: CASRLTGGTEAFF; v_gene: TRBV7-2; abundance: NA; d_gene: TRBD1; j_gene: TRBJ1-1
CDR3nt: TGCGCCAGCAGCACGGACGTTAATCAGCCCCAGCATTTT; CDR3aa: CASSTDVNQPQHF; v_gene: TRBV5-1; abundance: once; d_gene: NA; j_gene: TRBJ1-5
CDR3nt: TGTGCCAGCACCCGGGGAGCGGGGGGGTCCTACAATGAGCAGTTCTTC; CDR3aa: CASTRGAGGSYNEQFF; v_gene: TRBV3-1/TRBV3-2; abundance: NA; d_gene: TRBD2; j_gene: TRBJ2-1
CDR3nt: TGCAGTGCTAGGGAAGGTTTGCGAGCTTTCTTT; CDR3aa: CSAREGLRAFF; v_gene: TRBV20-1; abundance: NA; d_gene: NA; j_gene: TRBJ1-1
CDR3nt: TGTGCCAGCAGCCGGGACAGCGCTTATGGCTACACCTTC; CDR3aa: CASSRDSAYGYTF; v_gene: TRBV3-1/TRBV3-2; abundance: NA; d_gene: TRBD1; j_gene: TRBJ1-2
CDR3nt: TGTGCCAGCAGTTACGGGTTCGGGGGTAATTCACCCCTCCACTTT; CDR3aa: CASSYGFGGNSPLHF; v_gene: TRBV6-5; abundance: NA; d_gene: NA; j_gene: TRBJ1-6
CDR3nt: TGTGCCAGCAGCCAAGAAGTGGGGGGGGGCGTCTCACGCGGTGGCTACACCTTC; CDR3aa: CASSQEVGGGVSRGGYTF; v_gene: TRBV4-2; abundance: NA; d_gene: NA; j_gene: TRBJ1-2
CDR3nt: TGTGCCATCAGACCAGGACAGGGGAGCAATCAGCCCCAGCATTTT; CDR3aa: CAIRPGQGSNQPQHF; v_gene: TRBV10-3; abundance: NA; d_gene: TRBD1; j_gene: TRBJ1-5
CDR3nt: TGTGCCAGCAGCTCCCTCTTCGGCTTACACACCGGGGAGCTGTTTTTT; CDR3aa: CASSSLFGLHTGELFF; v_gene: TRBV7-2; abundance: NA; d_gene: NA; j_gene: TRBJ2-2
CDR3nt: TGCGCCAGCAGCATCACTACTCCTAGCACAGATACGCAGTATTTT; CDR3aa: CASSITTPSTDTQYF; v_gene: TRBV4-1; abundance: NA; d_gene: NA; j_gene: TRBJ2-3
CDR3nt: TGCAGCGTTGCTACAGGTCGATCTAATGAAAAACTGTTTTTT; CDR3aa: CSVATGRSNEKLFF; v_gene: TRBV29-1; abundance: NA; d_gene: NA; j_gene: TRBJ1-4
CDR3nt: TGTGCCAGCAGCCAAGCCGGGACAGGGGAAGAGACCCAGTACTTC; CDR3aa: CASSQAGTGEETQYF; v_gene: TRBV4-2; abundance: NA; d_gene: TRBD1; j_gene: TRBJ2-5
CDR3nt: TGTGCCAGCAGCCATACGGGACACCCCTATGGCTACACCTTC; CDR3aa: CASSHTGHPYGYTF; v_gene: TRBV3-1/TRBV3-2; abundance: NA; d_gene: NA; j_gene: TRBJ1-2
CDR3nt: TGTGCCAGCAGCTTAGCGGGGTTGAACACTGAAGCTTTCTTT; CDR3aa: CASSLAGLNTEAFF; v_gene: TRBV7-2; abundance: NA; d_gene: NA; j_gene: TRBJ1-1
CDR3nt: TGTGCCAGCTCAAGGTCCGGGACAGGATTTTATGGCTACACCTTC; CDR3aa: CASSRSGTGFYGYTF; v_gene: TRBV18; abundance: NA; d_gene: TRBD1; j_gene: TRBJ1-2
CDR3nt: TGTGCCAGCAGCCATGGGACAGGGGACGACTATGGCTACACCTTC; CDR3aa: CASSHGTGDDYGYTF; v_gene: TRBV9; abundance: NA; d_gene: TRBD1; j_gene: TRBJ1-2
CDR3nt: TGTGCCAGCAGCTGGGACGGATACACCGGGGAGCTGTTTTTT; CDR3aa: CASSWDGYTGELFF; v_gene: TRBV7-2; abundance: few; d_gene: NA; j_gene: TRBJ2-2
CDR3nt: TGTGCCACCAACCCCGGGGCAGGGCTTCTCTTCTCTGGAAACACCATATATTTT; CDR3aa: CATNPGAGLLFSGNTIYF; v_gene: TRBV19; abundance: NA; d_gene: NA; j_gene: TRBJ1-3
CDR3nt: TGTGCCAGCAGCTCGAATACAGATACGCAGTATTTT; CDR3aa: CASSSNTDTQYF; v_gene: TRBV5-6; abundance: NA; d_gene: NA; j_gene: TRBJ2-3
CDR3nt: TGTGCCAGCAGTCGTCGCGGGACATCGAGCTCCTACAATGAGCAGTTCTTC; CDR3aa: CASSRRGTSSSYNEQFF; v_gene: TRBV2; abundance: NA; d_gene: NA; j_gene: TRBJ2-1
CDR3nt: TGCGCCAGCAGCCTGGGGGCTTTGAACACTGAAGCTTTCTTT; CDR3aa: CASSLGALNTEAFF; v_gene: TRBV5-1; abundance: NA; d_gene: NA; j_gene: TRBJ1-1
CDR3nt: TGTGCCAGCAGCTTTGGGATTGGCAATCAGCCCCAGCATTTT; CDR3aa: CASSFGIGNQPQHF; v_gene: TRBV5-8; abundance: NA; d_gene: NA; j_gene: TRBJ1-5